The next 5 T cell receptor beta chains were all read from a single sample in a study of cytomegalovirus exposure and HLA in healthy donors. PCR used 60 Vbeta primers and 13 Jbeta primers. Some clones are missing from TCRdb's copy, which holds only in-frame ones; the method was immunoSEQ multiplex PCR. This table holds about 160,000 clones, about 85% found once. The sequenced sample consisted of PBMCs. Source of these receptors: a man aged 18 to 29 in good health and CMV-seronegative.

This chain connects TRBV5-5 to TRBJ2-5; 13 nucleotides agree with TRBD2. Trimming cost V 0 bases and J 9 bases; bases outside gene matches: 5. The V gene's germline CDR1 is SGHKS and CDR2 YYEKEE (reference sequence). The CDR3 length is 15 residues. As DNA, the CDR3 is TGTGCCAGCAGCTTGGGACTAGCGGGAGGCAGGGCCCAGTACTTC. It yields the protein CASSLGLAGGRAQYF.

Here the CDR3 DNA reads TGTGCCAGCTCACCCGGGACTAGCGGGATCTACGAGCAGTACTTC. Residues: CASSPGTSGIYEQYF. V usage is TRBV18 and J usage is TRBJ2-7, with 13 bases identical to TRBD2. CDR3 length: 15 amino acids. From germline, CDR1 is KGHSH and CDR2 LQKENI. With V trimmed by 3 bases and J by 3 bases, 2 bases remained unmatched.

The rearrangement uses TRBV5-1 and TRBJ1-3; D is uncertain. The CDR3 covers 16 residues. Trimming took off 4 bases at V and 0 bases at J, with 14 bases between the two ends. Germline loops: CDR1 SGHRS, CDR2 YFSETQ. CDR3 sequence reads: CASSRSGESSGNTIYF. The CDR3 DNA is TGCGCCAGCAGCCGGTCCGGGGAGAGCTCTGGAAACACCATATATTTT.

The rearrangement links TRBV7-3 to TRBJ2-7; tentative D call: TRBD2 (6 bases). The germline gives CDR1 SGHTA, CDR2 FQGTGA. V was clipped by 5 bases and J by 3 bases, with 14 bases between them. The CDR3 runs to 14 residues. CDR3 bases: TGTGCCAGCAGCCCGCTGGGGGGTCACTACGAGCAGTACTTC. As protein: CASSPLGGHYEQYF.

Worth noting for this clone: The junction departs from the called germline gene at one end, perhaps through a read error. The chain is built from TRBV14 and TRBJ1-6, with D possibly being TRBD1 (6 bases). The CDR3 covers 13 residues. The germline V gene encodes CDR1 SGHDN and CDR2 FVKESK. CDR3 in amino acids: CVSSQATGTGLHF. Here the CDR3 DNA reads TGTGTCAGCAGCCAAGCGACAGGTACGGGACTCCACTTT.